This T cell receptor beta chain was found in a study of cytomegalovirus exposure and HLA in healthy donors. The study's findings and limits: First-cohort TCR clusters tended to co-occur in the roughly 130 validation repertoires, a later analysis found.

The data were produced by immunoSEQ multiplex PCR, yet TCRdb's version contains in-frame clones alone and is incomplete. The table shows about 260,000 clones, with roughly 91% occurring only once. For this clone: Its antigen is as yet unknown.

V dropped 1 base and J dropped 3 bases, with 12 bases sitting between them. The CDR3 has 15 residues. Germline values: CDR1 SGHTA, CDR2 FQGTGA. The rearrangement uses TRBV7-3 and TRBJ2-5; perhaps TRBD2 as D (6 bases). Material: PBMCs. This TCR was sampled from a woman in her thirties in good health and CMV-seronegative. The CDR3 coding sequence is TGTGCCAGCAGCTTAAGCGGGATCGGGGAAGAGACCCAGTACTTC. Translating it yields CASSLSGIGEETQYF.